This T cell receptor beta chain was recorded in a study of regulatory T cells in long-lasting Graves disease. Time point here: persistent/refractory GD, antithyroid drugs over 5 years with positive TRAb. The TCR library was made from RNA that had been extracted from PBMCs in TRIzol. The germline V gene encodes CDR1 MNHNS and CDR2 SASEGT. The CDR3 runs to 14 residues. The V end lost 7 bases, the J end lost 1 base, and 13 bases lay between the germline ends. Investigators prepared the TCR beta libraries by applying iRepertoire HTBI primers and Arm-PCR of CDR3 regions. TCRdb redid the calling of the multiplex PCR reads with MiXCR, one entry per CDR3 protein. The sample contains 700,000 or so distinct CDR3 sequences, approximately 29% of which appear only once.

The gene calls are TRBV6-1 and TRBJ1-1; D unresolved. The receptor comes from a female donor with Graves disease. This material consisted of peripheral blood mononuclear cells (PBMCs), taken when the disease was refractory, from a patient treated with antithyroid drugs. The CDR3 DNA follows: TGTGCCAGCACCCCCGGACCCTCGAACACTGAAGCTTTCTTT. This encodes CASTPGPSNTEAFF.